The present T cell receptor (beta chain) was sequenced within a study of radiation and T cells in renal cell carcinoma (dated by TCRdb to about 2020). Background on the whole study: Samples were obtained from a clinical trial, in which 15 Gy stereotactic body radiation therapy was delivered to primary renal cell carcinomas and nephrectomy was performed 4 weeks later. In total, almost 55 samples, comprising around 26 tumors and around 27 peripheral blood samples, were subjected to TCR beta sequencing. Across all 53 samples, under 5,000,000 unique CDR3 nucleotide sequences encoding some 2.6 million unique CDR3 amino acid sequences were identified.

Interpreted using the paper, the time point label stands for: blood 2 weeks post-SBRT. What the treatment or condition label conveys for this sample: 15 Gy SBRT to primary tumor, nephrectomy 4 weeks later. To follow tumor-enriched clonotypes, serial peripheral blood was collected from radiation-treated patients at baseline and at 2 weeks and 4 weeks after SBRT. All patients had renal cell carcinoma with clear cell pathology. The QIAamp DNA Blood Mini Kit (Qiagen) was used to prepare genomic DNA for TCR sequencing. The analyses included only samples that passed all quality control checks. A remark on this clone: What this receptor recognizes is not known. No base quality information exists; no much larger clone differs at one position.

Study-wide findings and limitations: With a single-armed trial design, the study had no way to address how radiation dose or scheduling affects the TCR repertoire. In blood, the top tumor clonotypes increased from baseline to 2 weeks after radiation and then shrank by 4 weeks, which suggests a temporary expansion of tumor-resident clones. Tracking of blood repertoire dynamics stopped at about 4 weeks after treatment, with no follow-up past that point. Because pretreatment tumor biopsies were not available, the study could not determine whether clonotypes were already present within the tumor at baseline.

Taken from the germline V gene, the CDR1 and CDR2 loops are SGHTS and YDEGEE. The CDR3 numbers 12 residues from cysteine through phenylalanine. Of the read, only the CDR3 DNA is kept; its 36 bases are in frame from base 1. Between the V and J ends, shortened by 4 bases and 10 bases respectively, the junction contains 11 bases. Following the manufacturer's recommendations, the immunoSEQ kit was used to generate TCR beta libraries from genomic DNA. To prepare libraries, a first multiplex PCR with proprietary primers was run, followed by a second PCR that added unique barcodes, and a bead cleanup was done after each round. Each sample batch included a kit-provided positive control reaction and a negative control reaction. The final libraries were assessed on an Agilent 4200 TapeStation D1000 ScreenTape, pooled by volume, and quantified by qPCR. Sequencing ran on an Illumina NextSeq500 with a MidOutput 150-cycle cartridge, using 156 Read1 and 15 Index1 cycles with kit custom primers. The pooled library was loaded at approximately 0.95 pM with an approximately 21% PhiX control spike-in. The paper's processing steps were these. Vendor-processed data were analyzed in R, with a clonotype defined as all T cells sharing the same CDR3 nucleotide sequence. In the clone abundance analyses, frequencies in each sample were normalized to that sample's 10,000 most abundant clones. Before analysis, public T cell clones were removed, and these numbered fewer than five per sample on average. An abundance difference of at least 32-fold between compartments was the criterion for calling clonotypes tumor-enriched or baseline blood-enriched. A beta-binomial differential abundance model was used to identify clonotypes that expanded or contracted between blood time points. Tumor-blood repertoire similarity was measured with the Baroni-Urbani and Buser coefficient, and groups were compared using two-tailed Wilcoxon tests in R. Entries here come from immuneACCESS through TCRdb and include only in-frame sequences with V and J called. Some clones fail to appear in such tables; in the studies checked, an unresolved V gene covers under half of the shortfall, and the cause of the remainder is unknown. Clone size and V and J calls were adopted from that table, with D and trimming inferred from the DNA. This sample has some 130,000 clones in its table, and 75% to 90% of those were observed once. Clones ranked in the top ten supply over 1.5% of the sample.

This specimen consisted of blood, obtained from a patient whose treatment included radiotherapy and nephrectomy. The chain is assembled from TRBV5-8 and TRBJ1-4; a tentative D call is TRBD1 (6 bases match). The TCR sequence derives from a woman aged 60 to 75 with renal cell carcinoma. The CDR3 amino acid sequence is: CASSLKGGKLFF. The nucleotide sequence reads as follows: TGTGCCAGCAGCCTGAAAGGGGGAAAACTGTTTTTT.